The next 32 T cell receptor beta chains were all read from a single sample in a study of T cell responses to AZD1222 COVID-19 vaccine. The repertoire was sequenced with immunoSEQ multiplex PCR; TCRdb's copy has only in-frame clones and lacks some. The table includes around 65,000 clones, approximately 80% detected once. Sequencing was performed on peripheral blood, taken on day 0 of AZD1222 vaccination. Receptor source: an adult in good health.

This rearrangement joins TRBV7-9 to TRBJ2-7; D remains unclear. Germline V gene data show CDR1 as SEHNR and CDR2 as FQNEAQ (reference sequence). The ends were cut back, 1 base at V and 5 bases at J, with 3 bases in the middle. CDR3 length: 11 amino acids. CDR3 sequence (DNA): TGTGCCAGCAGCTTAGGGGACGAGCAGTACTTC. Translation: CASSLGDEQYF.

This rearrangement joins TRBV19 to TRBJ1-1; D gene ambiguous. CDR3 length: 13 amino acids. Germline V CDR1 and CDR2: LNHDA, SQIVND (reference sequence). V shed 5 bases and J shed 1 base, with 8 bases lying between them. The CDR3 here is CASSLLGNTEAFF. The CDR3 nucleotides are TGTGCCAGTAGTCTCTTGGGGAACACTGAAGCTTTCTTT.

This clone has just a few counts. The gene calls are TRBV27 and TRBJ1-2; TRBD1 is a possible D gene (6 bases). The germline V and J ends were trimmed by 2 bases and 7 bases, with 11 bases remaining between them. Germline V lookup: CDR1 MNHEY, CDR2 SMNVEV (reference sequence). This CDR3 has 13 amino acids. CDR3 residues: CASSLGGAGGYTF. Here the CDR3 DNA reads TGTGCCAGCAGTTTAGGGGGGGCCGGTGGCTACACCTTC.

The chain joins TRBV4-1 to TRBJ2-1; D is perhaps TRBD2 (5 bases). Germline CDR1 MGHRA, CDR2 YSYEKL. This CDR3 region has 13 residues. The V end lost 0 bases, the J end lost 10 bases, and 10 bases lay between the germline ends. The CDR3, as DNA: TGCGCCAGCAGCCAAGAGCCTACGGGGGAGCAGTTCTTC. Its translation: CASSQEPTGEQFF.

V gene TRBV5-6 combines with J gene TRBJ2-7, with D hard to call. Trimming took off 4 bases at V and 6 bases at J, with 8 bases between the two ends. The length of the CDR3 is 11 residues. Germline-derived CDR1 and CDR2 are SGHDT and YYEEEE. CDR3: CASSPCGEQYF. The CDR3 DNA is TGTGCCAGCAGCCCCTGCGGCGAGCAGTACTTC.

The V call is TRBV30, the J call TRBJ2-2; 8 bases fit TRBD1. Germline V lookup: CDR1 GTSNPN, CDR2 SVGIG (reference sequence). The V and J ends lost 3 bases and 5 bases, in that order; junction bases with no gene match: 8. The CDR3 loop spans 15 amino acids. CDR3 sequence reads: CAWRLRGRGTGELFF. CDR3 in DNA: TGTGCCTGGAGGCTCAGGGGGCGCGGGACCGGGGAGCTGTTTTTT.

The rearrangement joins TRBV6-5 to TRBJ2-6; the D is unclear. Trimming took off 8 bases at V and 4 bases at J, with 12 bases between the two ends. CDR1 and CDR2 (germline): MNHEY, SVGAGI. The CDR3 loop spans 14 amino acids. The CDR3 DNA is TGTGCCAGCTCCTGGTTCGCCGGGGCCAACGTCCTGACTTTC. It specifies CASSWFAGANVLTF.

Only a few counts were recorded for this clone. The chain links TRBV6-2 or TRBV6-3 to TRBJ1-1; no reliable D call. Between the trimmed V and J ends, which lost 4 bases and 4 bases, there was a span of 4 bases. The CDR3 contains 11 residues. Germline-derived CDR1 and CDR2 are MNHEY and SVGEGT. CDR3 loop: CASSWVTEAFF. DNA for the CDR3: TGTGCCAGCAGTTGGGTCACTGAAGCTTTCTTT.

The chain joins TRBV11-2 to TRBJ2-1; no clear D gene. Trimming took off 4 bases at V and 6 bases at J, with 13 bases between the two ends. The germline gives CDR1 SGHAT, CDR2 FQNNGV. This CDR3 has 14 residues. The CDR3 bases are TGTGCCAGCAGCTCGCCGCGACAAGTCAATGAGCAGTTCTTC. Encoded protein: CASSSPRQVNEQFF.

This clone was seen a few times. The genes are TRBV11-2 and TRBJ1-1; D not resolved. The V end lost 1 base, the J end lost 4 bases, and 10 bases lay between the germline ends. The CDR3 is 14 residues long. Germline CDR1 SGHAT, CDR2 FQNNGV. The chain's CDR3 is CASSLATEGTEAFF. The CDR3 DNA reads as TGTGCCAGCAGCTTAGCGACGGAGGGCACTGAAGCTTTCTTT.

CDR3 loop: CASSYSTAEKLFF. Written as DNA, the CDR3 is TGTGCCAGCAGTTACTCGACAGCGGAAAAACTGTTTTTT. This chain uses TRBV6-5 with TRBJ1-4, with TRBD1 as a possible D gene (5 bases). V shed 0 bases and J shed 8 bases, with 7 bases lying between them. Germline assignment: CDR1 MNHEY and CDR2 SVGAGI. CDR3 length: 13 amino acids.

This chain connects TRBV15 to TRBJ1-3, with a possible D match to TRBD1 (5 bases). The germline CDR1 and CDR2 sequences are LNHNV and YYDKDF (reference sequence). CDR3 length equals 17 residues. Trimming cost V 0 bases and J 0 bases, with 12 bases left between them. CDR3 region: CATSRDYGRVSGNTIYF. The CDR3 DNA sequence: TGTGCCACCAGCAGAGATTATGGCAGGGTCTCTGGAAACACCATATATTTT.

This rearrangement joins TRBV25-1 to TRBJ2-3; 12 bases agree with TRBD2. From germline, CDR1 is MGHDK and CDR2 SYGVNS. This CDR3 is built from 16 residues. J lost 3 bases, V lost 6 bases, and 7 bases had no gene match. Here the CDR3 reads CASSRLAGGLTDTQYF. The CDR3, as DNA: TGTGCCAGCAGCCGCCTAGCGGGGGGGCTTACAGATACGCAGTATTTT.

This rearrangement joins TRBV2 to TRBJ2-3; 7 bases map to TRBD2. The V gene's germline CDR1 is SNHLY and CDR2 FYNNEI. This CDR3 has 15 residues. V lost 3 bases to trimming and J lost 1 base; unmatched junction nucleotides: 4. CDR3 sequence: CASSDPSGGTDTQYF. The CDR3 DNA sequence: TGTGCCAGCAGTGACCCGAGCGGGGGCACAGATACGCAGTATTTT.

The count of this clone is one. The chain carries TRBV7-6 and TRBJ2-6; 7 nucleotides match TRBD1. Germline CDR1 SGHVS, CDR2 FNYEAQ. This CDR3 spans 19 amino acids. The ends lost 4 bases at V and 1 base at J; junction bases unmatched: 13. The CDR3 is CASSSLPGQTQSGANVLTF. The CDR3 bases are TGTGCCAGCAGCTCTCTCCCGGGACAGACCCAATCTGGGGCCAACGTCCTGACTTTC. Full variable domain (rest looked up from reference TRBV7-6 and TRBJ2-6): GAGVSQSPRYKVTKRGQDVALRCDPISGHVSLYWYRQALGQGPEFLTYFNYEAQQDKSGLPNDRFSAERPEGSISTLTIQRTEQRDSAMYRCASSSLPGQTQSGANVLTFGAGSRLTVL.

CDR3 nucleotide sequence: TGTGCCAGCAGCCTCGACACCGCGGGAGAGACCCAGTACTTC. Residues: CASSLDTAGETQYF. The chain links TRBV9 to TRBJ2-5, with D possibly being TRBD2 (5 bases). CDR3 length: 14 residues. Per germline, CDR1 SGDLS and CDR2 YYNGEE. Trimming removed 4 bases from V and 4 bases from J, with 14 bases in between.

This clone has only one observation. The chain links TRBV7-7 to TRBJ1-2; D gene uncertain. Trimming shortened V by 3 bases and J by 6 bases, and 17 bases separated the two germline ends. Germline CDR1 SSHAT, CDR2 FNYEAQ (reference sequence). The CDR3 extends over 15 amino acids. As DNA, the CDR3 is TGTGCCAGCAGCTTTCTCGGACCCAACTGGGATGGCTACACCTTC. Protein product: CASSFLGPNWDGYTF. The variable domain in full, completed from reference TRBV7-7 and TRBJ1-2, reads GAGVSQSPRYKVTKRGQDVTLRCDPISSHATLYWYQQALGQGPEFLTYFNYEAQPDKSGLPSDRFSAERPEGSISTLTIQRTEQRDSAMYRCASSFLGPNWDGYTFGSGTRLTVV.

This clone showed up just a few times. The J gene is TRBJ1-1, the V gene TRBV19; D is possibly TRBD1 (6 bases). The CDR3 is 15 residues long. V was shortened by 5 bases and J by 1 base, with 14 bases between the two germline ends. Germline V lookup: CDR1 LNHDA, CDR2 SQIVND (reference sequence). The CDR3, as DNA: TGTGCCAGTAGTTCGTACAGGGCGCCGAACACTGAAGCTTTCTTT. It encodes CASSSYRAPNTEAFF.

The J gene is TRBJ2-1, the V gene TRBV28; maybe TRBD1 (5 bases). Germline CDR1 MDHEN, CDR2 SYDVKM. The CDR3 has 16 amino acids. V gave up 6 bases and J gave up 7 bases, with 22 bases separating them. In nucleotides, the CDR3 is TGTGCCAGCAGCTCGCACAGAACCTCGGACATAAATGAGCAGTTCTTC. Its translation: CASSSHRTSDINEQFF.

CDR3 in amino acids: CASSQEDRLAFETQYF. CDR3 in DNA: TGTGCCAGCAGCCAAGAAGATAGGTTGGCCTTCGAGACCCAGTACTTC. V gene TRBV4-2 combines with J gene TRBJ2-5; D unresolved. The length of the CDR3 is 16 residues. V was clipped by 0 bases and J by 5 bases, with 16 bases between them. CDR1 LGHNA and CDR2 YNFKEQ come from the germline V gene.

The rearrangement uses TRBV18 and TRBJ1-3; D may be TRBD1 (6 bases). The CDR3 contains 14 residues. Trimming left V 6 bases short and J 4 bases short, with 13 bases between. Germline V lookup: CDR1 KGHSH, CDR2 LQKENI. The CDR3 protein is CASSPGTKGNTIYF. As DNA, the CDR3 is TGTGCCAGCTCCCCCGGGACAAAAGGAAACACCATATATTTT.

CDR3 in amino acids: CASSPERYEQYF. For the CDR3, the DNA is TGTGCCAGCAGTCCTGAGCGCTACGAGCAGTACTTC. This chain uses TRBV28 with TRBJ2-7; D is uncertain. The CDR3 extends over 12 amino acids. V was shortened by 5 bases and J by 3 bases, with 8 bases between the two germline ends. Germline-derived CDR1 and CDR2 are MDHEN and SYDVKM.

The chain couples TRBV30 to TRBJ1-6, with TRBD1 as a possible D gene (6 bases). Looked up from germline, CDR1 is GTSNPN and CDR2 is SVGIG (reference sequence). This CDR3 is built from 15 residues. V shed 5 bases and J shed 0 bases, with 11 bases lying between them. CDR3 region: CAWRGAGSYNSPLHF. In DNA, the CDR3 is TGTGCCTGGCGGGGGGCGGGCTCCTATAATTCACCCCTCCACTTT. Together with reference TRBV30 and TRBJ1-6, the CDR3 gives the full variable domain: SQTIHQWPATLVQPVGSPLSLECTVEGTSNPNLYWYRQAAGRGLQLLFYSVGIGQISSEVPQNLSASRPQDRQFILSSKKLLLSDSGFYLCAWRGAGSYNSPLHFGNGTRLTVT.

The chain employs TRBV7-6 and TRBJ1-6, with TRBD1 as a possible D gene (6 bases). Germline loops: CDR1 SGHVS, CDR2 FNYEAQ. Trimming pared 4 bases from V and 0 bases from J, leaving 19 bases between. The CDR3 covers 19 residues. CDR3 DNA sequence: TGTGCCAGCAGCTCATACATCAGGGGAGGGAGCTCCTATAATTCACCCCTCCACTTT. Translating gives CASSSYIRGGSSYNSPLHF.

The chain joins TRBV3-1 (or the pseudogene TRBV3-2) to TRBJ2-5, with D perhaps TRBD1 (5 bases). The germline V gene encodes CDR1 LGHDT and CDR2 YNNKEL (reference sequence). Trimming took 8 bases from V and 5 from J, leaving 21 bases between them. The CDR3 has 15 residues. CDR3 residues: CASSLRQSSGETQYF. DNA for the CDR3: TGTGCCAGCTCTTTACGACAGAGCTCAGGGGAGACCCAGTACTTC.

J is TRBJ1-1 and V is TRBV25-1; TRBD1 aligns across 8 bases. Germline V CDR1 and CDR2: MGHDK, SYGVNS. The CDR3 has 14 residues. V shed 4 bases and J 5 bases; nucleotides not matched to a gene: 6. CDR3 protein: CASSAGTGWTEAFF. The CDR3, as DNA: TGTGCCAGCAGTGCCGGGACAGGATGGACTGAAGCTTTCTTT.

A few counts support this clone. The junction differs from germline at one of its ends, possibly a read error. The chain combines TRBV24-1 with TRBJ2-2; D not resolved. CDR1 is KGHDR, CDR2 SFDVKD, per germline. This CDR3 region has 13 residues. The CDR3 loop reads CATSDLNSGELFF. CDR3 nucleotides: TGTGCCACCAGTGATTTGAACAGCGGGGAGCTGTTTTTT.

A single count supports this clone. The chain uses TRBV4-2 and TRBJ2-7; tentatively, D is TRBD2 (7 bases). This CDR3 is built from 13 residues. CDR1 is LGHNA, CDR2 YNFKEQ, per germline. The V end was cut by 6 bases, the J end by 6 bases, with 15 bases between. DNA of the CDR3: TGTGCCAGCAGGGGGGGCGGGGGAGGCGAGCAGTACTTC. Amino acid sequence: CASRGGGGGEQYF.

This sequence joins TRBV9 and TRBJ1-1; D ambiguous. CDR3 length: 13 residues. Germline assignment: CDR1 SGDLS and CDR2 YYNGEE. Trimming cost V 0 bases and J 4 bases, with 7 bases left between them. The CDR3 region has the DNA TGTGCCAGCAGCGTAGTGGTCGGCACTGAAGCTTTCTTT. Protein: CASSVVVGTEAFF.

This clone has more than one count but fewer than ten. The chain employs TRBV12-3 or TRBV12-4 and TRBJ1-2, with D possibly matching TRBD1 (5 bases). V dropped 4 bases and J dropped 5 bases, with 8 bases sitting between them. CDR3 length: 12 residues. Here the CDR3 DNA reads TGTGCCAGCAGTTACGACAGATATGGCTACACCTTC. Residues: CASSYDRYGYTF.

The chain uses TRBV19 and TRBJ1-6, with D maybe TRBD1 (5 bases). Trimming took 10 bases from V and 7 from J, leaving 20 bases between them. Germline loops: CDR1 LNHDA, CDR2 SQIVND (reference sequence). CDR3 length: 15 amino acids. CDR3 amino acids: CATQEGRTRNSPLHF. The CDR3, as DNA: TGTGCCACTCAGGAGGGGCGGACAAGAAATTCACCCCTCCACTTT. Full variable domain (missing parts from reference TRBV19 and TRBJ1-6): DGGITQSPKYLFRKEGQNVTLSCEQNLNHDAMYWYRQDPGQGLRLIYYSQIVNDFQKGDIAEGYSVSREKKESFPLTVTSAQKNPTAFYLCATQEGRTRNSPLHFGNGTRLTVT.

V is TRBV15 and J is TRBJ2-1; D perhaps matches TRBD2 (6 bases). CDR1 and CDR2 (germline): LNHNV, YYDKDF (reference sequence). Trimming cost V 5 bases and J 8 bases, with 16 bases left between them. This CDR3 spans 14 amino acids. Here the CDR3 reads CATSGAWGDDEQFF. The CDR3 DNA is TGTGCCACCAGCGGAGCTTGGGGGGATGATGAGCAGTTCTTC.